A single sample is the source of the 10 T cell receptor beta chains below, sequenced in a study of shared clonotypes between healthy human individuals. The data were produced by immunoSEQ multiplex PCR, yet TCRdb's version contains in-frame clones alone and is incomplete. The table lists 2.3 million or so clones, 85% to 95% of them singletons. Sequencing was carried out using naive CD4+ T cells from PBMCs. Described subset: CD45RA+ positively selected. The receptors stem from a man aged 18-30 years in good health. Some clones in this sample may be carry-over from other donors' samples.

The rearrangement links TRBV10-3 to TRBJ1-2; the match to TRBD1 covers 7 bases. This CDR3 spans 15 amino acids. V gave up 6 bases and J gave up 0 bases; unmatched junction bases: 7. The V gene's germline CDR1 is ENHRY and CDR2 SYGVKD. CDR3 sequence reads: CAISAGRGPNYGYTF. In nucleotides, the CDR3 is TGTGCCATCAGCGCCGGGAGGGGGCCTAACTATGGCTACACCTTC.

The chain employs TRBV27 and TRBJ1-5; D is unresolved. Germline lookup yields CDR1 MNHEY and CDR2 SMNVEV (reference sequence). The length of the CDR3 is 15 residues. Trimming pared 2 bases from V and 6 bases from J, leaving 14 bases between. CDR3 nucleotide sequence: TGTGCCAGCAGTTTAAAGGGAACAGCTCTTCAGCCCCAGCATTTT. Residues: CASSLKGTALQPQHF.

The chain has TRBV27 and TRBJ2-7; 10 bases line up with TRBD1. CDR1 and CDR2 from the germline V gene are MNHEY and SMNVEV (reference sequence). J lost 9 bases, V lost 6 bases, and 14 bases had no gene match. The CDR3 has 15 amino acids. CDR3 DNA sequence: TGTGCCAGCAGAGAACCGGGACAGGGGAATGGGAGGCAGTACTTC. This translates into CASREPGQGNGRQYF.

The chain carries TRBV9 and TRBJ1-4, with D uncertain. The CDR3 contains 10 residues. V gave up 10 bases and J gave up 5 bases, with 6 bases separating them. The germline CDR1 and CDR2 sequences are SGDLS and YYNGEE. The CDR3 coding sequence is TGTGCCCGTATAAATGAAAAACTGTTTTTT. Encoded protein: CARINEKLFF. The whole variable domain, filled in from reference TRBV9 and TRBJ1-4, reads DSGVTQTPKHLITATGQRVTLRCSPRSGDLSVYWYQQSLDQGLQFLIQYYNGEERAKGNILERFSAQQFPDLHSELNLSSLELGDSALYFCARINEKLFFGSGTQLSVL.

The CDR3 region is CASTQSRGGYGYTF. In nucleotides, the CDR3 is TGTGCCAGCACCCAATCCAGGGGAGGTTATGGCTACACCTTC. The rearrangement links TRBV7-2 to TRBJ1-2; D possibly corresponds to TRBD1 (6 bases). Germline CDR1 is SGHTA and CDR2 is FQGNSA. The V and J ends lost 7 bases and 5 bases respectively, with 17 bases between them. This CDR3 region has 14 residues.

This chain uses TRBV28 with TRBJ2-5; TRBD2 might be the D (6 bases). CDR3 length: 14 residues. V was cut by 6 bases and J by 5 bases, with 16 bases left in between. Germline CDR1 and CDR2: MDHEN and SYDVKM. The CDR3 DNA follows: TGTGCCAGCAGCGCTAGCGCCCTCGGCGAGACCCAGTACTTC. It specifies CASSASALGETQYF.

The J gene is TRBJ2-5, the V gene TRBV5-1; D gene ambiguous. The CDR3 is made up of 14 amino acids. Trimming removed 2 bases from V and 3 bases from J, with 11 bases in between. Germline V gene sequence: CDR1 SGHRS, CDR2 YFSETQ. The CDR3 sequence is CASSFSSEKETQYF. In DNA form, the CDR3 reads TGCGCCAGCAGCTTTTCTTCGGAAAAAGAGACCCAGTACTTC. The whole variable domain, remainder taken from reference TRBV5-1 and TRBJ2-5, is KAGVTQTPRYLIKTRGQQVTLSCSPISGHRSVSWYQQTPGQGLQFLFEYFSETQRNKGNFPGRFSGRQFSNSRSEMNVSTLELGDSALYLCASSFSSEKETQYFGPGTRLLVL.

The chain couples TRBV7-2 to TRBJ1-1; TRBD1 is a possible D gene (5 bases). The CDR3 is 14 residues long. V lost 5 bases and J 4 bases, leaving 14 bases between the germline ends. In germline, CDR1 is SGHTA, CDR2 FQGNSA. CDR3 coding DNA: TGTGCCAGCAGCGTTCAGGGAGAAGGCACTGAAGCTTTCTTT. Amino acids: CASSVQGEGTEAFF.

This chain connects TRBV19 to TRBJ2-5; 12 positions agree with TRBD1. CDR1 is LNHDA and CDR2 is SQIVND in the germline V gene (reference sequence). The CDR3 totals 14 residues. V shed 6 bases, J shed 11 bases, and the junction held 10 bases outside the gene matches. Here the CDR3 reads CASRGQGALSEQYF. CDR3 nucleotides: TGTGCCAGTAGGGGACAGGGGGCCCTGTCGGAGCAGTACTTC.

J is TRBJ2-1 and V is TRBV27; D is unclear. The CDR3 runs 13 residues. The ends were cut back, 0 bases at V and 6 bases at J, with 6 bases in the middle. Germline V gives CDR1 MNHEY, CDR2 SMNVEV (reference sequence). The DNA for the CDR3 is TGTGCCAGCAGTTTATCCCTCACCAATGAGCAGTTCTTC. Encoded protein: CASSLSLTNEQFF.